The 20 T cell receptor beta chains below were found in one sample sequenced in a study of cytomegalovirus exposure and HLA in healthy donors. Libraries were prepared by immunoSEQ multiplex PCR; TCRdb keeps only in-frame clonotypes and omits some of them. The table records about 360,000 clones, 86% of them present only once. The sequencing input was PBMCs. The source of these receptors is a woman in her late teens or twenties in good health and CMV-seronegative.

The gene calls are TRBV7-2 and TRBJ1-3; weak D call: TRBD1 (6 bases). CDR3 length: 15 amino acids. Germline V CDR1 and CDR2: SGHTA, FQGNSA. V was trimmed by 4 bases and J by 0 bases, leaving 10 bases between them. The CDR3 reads CASSWDTSSGNTIYF. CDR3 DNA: TGTGCCAGCAGCTGGGACACCAGCTCTGGAAACACCATATATTTT.

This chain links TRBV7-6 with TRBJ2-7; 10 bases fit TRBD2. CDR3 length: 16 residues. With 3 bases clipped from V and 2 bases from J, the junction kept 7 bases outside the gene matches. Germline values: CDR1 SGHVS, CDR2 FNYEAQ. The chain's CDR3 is CASSFASGGSTYEQYF. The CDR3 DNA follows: TGTGCCAGCAGCTTTGCTAGCGGGGGATCAACCTACGAGCAGTACTTC.

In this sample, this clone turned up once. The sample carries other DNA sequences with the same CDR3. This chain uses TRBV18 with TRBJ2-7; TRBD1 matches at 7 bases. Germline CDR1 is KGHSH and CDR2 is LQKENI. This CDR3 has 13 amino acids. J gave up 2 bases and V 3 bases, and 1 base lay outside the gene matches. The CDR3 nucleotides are TGTGCCAGCTCACCCGGGACAGCCTACGAGCAGTACTTC. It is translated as CASSPGTAYEQYF.

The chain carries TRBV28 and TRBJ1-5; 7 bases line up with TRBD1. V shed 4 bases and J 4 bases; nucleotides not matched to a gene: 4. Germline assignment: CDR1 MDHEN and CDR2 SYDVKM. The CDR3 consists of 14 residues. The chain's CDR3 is CASSSLDRNQPQHF. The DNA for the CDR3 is TGTGCCAGCAGTTCCCTGGACAGGAATCAGCCCCAGCATTTT.

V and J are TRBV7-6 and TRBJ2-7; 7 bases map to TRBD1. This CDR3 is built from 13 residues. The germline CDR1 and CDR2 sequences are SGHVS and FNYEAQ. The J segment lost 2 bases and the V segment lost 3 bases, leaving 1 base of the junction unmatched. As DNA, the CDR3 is TGTGCCAGCAGCTTTGGGACAGCCTACGAGCAGTACTTC. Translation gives CASSFGTAYEQYF.

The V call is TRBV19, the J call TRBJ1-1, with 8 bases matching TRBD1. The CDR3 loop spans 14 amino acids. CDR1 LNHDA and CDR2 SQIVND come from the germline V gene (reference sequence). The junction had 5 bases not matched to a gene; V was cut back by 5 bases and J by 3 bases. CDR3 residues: CASSLLDRDTEAFF. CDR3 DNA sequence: TGTGCCAGTAGTCTCCTGGACAGGGACACTGAAGCTTTCTTT. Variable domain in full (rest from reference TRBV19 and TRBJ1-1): DGGITQSPKYLFRKEGQNVTLSCEQNLNHDAMYWYRQDPGQGLRLIYYSQIVNDFQKGDIAEGYSVSREKKESFPLTVTSAQKNPTAFYLCASSLLDRDTEAFFGQGTRLTVV.

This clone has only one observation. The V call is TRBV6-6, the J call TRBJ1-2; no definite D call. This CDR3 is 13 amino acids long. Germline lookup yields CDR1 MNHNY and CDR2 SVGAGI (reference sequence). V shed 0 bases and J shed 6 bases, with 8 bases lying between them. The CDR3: CASSYSITDGYTF. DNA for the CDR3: TGTGCCAGCAGTTACTCGATTACGGATGGCTACACCTTC.

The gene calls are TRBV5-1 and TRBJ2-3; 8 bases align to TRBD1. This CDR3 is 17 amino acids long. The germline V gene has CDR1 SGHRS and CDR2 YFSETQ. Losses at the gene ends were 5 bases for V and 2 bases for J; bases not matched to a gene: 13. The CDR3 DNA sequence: TGCGCCAGCAGGAGGGGATACAGGGGGAAGGACACAGATACGCAGTATTTT. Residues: CASRRGYRGKDTDTQYF.

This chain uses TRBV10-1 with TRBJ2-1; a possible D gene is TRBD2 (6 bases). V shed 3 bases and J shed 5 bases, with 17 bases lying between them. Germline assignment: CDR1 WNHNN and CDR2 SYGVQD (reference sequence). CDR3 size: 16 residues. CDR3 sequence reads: CASSDGGAGTDNEQFF. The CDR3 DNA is TGCGCCAGCAGTGATGGGGGAGCTGGGACTGACAATGAGCAGTTCTTC.

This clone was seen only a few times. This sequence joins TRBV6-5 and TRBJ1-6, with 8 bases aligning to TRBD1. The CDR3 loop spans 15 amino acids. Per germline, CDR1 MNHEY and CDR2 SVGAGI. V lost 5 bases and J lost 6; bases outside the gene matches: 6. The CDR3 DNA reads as TGTGCCAGCAGTACCGGGACAGGCCTTAATTCACCCCTCCACTTT. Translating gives CASSTGTGLNSPLHF.

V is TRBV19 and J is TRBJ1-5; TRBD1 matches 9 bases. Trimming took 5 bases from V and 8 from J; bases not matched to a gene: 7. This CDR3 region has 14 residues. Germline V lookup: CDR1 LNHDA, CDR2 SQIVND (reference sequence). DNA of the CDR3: TGTGCCAGTAGTGGGGGCGGGACAGGGAAGCCCCAGCATTTT. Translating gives CASSGGGTGKPQHF.

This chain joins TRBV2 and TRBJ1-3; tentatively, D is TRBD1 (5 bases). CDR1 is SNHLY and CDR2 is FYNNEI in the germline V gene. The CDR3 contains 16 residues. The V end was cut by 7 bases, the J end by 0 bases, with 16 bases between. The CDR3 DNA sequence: TGTGCCAGCAATATAGATGTCGGGGGCTCTGGAAACACCATATATTTT. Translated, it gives CASNIDVGGSGNTIYF.

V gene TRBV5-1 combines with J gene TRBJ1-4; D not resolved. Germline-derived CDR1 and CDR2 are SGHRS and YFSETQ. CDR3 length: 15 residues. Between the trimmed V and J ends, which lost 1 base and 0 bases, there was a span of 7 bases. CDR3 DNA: TGCGCCAGCAGCTTGCAACAAACAACTAATGAAAAACTGTTTTTT. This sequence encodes CASSLQQTTNEKLFF.

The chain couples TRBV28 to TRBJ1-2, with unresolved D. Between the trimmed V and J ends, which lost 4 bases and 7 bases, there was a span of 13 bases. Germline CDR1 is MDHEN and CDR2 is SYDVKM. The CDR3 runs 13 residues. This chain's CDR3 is CASSSLGSSGYTF. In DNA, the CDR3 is TGTGCCAGCAGTTCCCTTGGGTCTAGTGGCTACACCTTC.

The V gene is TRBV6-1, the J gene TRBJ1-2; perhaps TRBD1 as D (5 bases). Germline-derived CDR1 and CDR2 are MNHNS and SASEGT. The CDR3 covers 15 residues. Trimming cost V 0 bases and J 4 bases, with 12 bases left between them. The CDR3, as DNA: TGTGCCAGCAGTGAAGCGGCGGGGGGGGGCTATGGCTACACCTTC. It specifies CASSEAAGGGYGYTF.

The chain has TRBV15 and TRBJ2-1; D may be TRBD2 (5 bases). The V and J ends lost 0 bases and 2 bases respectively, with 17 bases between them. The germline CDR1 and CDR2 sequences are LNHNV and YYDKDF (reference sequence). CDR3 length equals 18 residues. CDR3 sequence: CATSRDLKERVPYNEQFF. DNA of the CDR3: TGTGCCACCAGCAGAGATCTAAAGGAGAGGGTCCCCTACAATGAGCAGTTCTTC.

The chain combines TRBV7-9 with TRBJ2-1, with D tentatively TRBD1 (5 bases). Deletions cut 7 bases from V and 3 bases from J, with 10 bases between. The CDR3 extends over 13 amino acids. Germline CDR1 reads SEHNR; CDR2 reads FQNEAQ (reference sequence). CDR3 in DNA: TGTGCCAGCATGGGGCGGAACTACAATGAGCAGTTCTTC. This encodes CASMGRNYNEQFF.

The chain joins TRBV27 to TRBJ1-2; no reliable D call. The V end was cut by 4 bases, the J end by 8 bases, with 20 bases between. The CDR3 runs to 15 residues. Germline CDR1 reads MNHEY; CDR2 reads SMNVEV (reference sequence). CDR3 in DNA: TGTGCCAGCAGTTCGGCCATCTGGGCTTTTGGCGGCTACACCTTC. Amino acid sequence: CASSSAIWAFGGYTF.

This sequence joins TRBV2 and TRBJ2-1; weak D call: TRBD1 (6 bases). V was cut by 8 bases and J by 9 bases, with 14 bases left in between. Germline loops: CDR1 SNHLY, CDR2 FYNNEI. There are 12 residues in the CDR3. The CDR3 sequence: CASRWGRAEQFF. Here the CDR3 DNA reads TGTGCCAGCCGCTGGGGGCGGGCTGAGCAGTTCTTC.

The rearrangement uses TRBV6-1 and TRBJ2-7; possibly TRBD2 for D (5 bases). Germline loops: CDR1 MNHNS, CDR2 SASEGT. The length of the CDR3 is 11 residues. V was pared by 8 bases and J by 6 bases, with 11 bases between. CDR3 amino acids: CASGWGAEQYF. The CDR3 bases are TGTGCCAGCGGCTGGGGAGCCGAGCAGTACTTC.